Listed below are T cell receptor beta chains from one sample, sequenced in a study of blood T cells in healthy people across ages. TCRdb redid the calling of the 5' RACE reads with MiXCR, one entry per CDR3 protein. The table includes over 1.5 million distinct CDR3 sequences, around 48% detected once. The sample was blood. The receptors here all came from a woman between 40 and 55 years old in good health. Both conserved end residues are part of each CDR3. A D gene is named only where the DNA matches it firmly. A row's size may be missing; if present it is once, few, many or a size class.

v_call	clone_size	j_call	d_call	cdr3_aa	cdr3_nt
TRBV27	.	TRBJ2-1	TRBD1	CASSLLGDRVYNEQFF	TGTGCCAGCAGTTTATTGGGGGACAGGGTGTACAATGAGCAGTTCTTC
TRBV27	.	TRBJ2-3	TRBD2	CASSSGLAGRDTQYF	TGTGCCAGCAGTTCGGGACTAGCGGGTCGAGATACGCAGTATTTT
TRBV20-1	once	TRBJ1-1	TRBD1	CSAREDRGLQPETFF	TGCAGTGCTAGAGAGGACAGGGGCCTCCAGCCTGAAACTTTCTTT
TRBV25-1	.	TRBJ1-2	.	CASSEIGGNYGYTF	TGTGCCAGCAGTGAAATCGGGGGGAACTATGGCTACACCTTC
TRBV29-1	few	TRBJ1-1	.	CSVRSQGRRTEAFF	TGCAGCGTTAGGTCGCAGGGTAGGAGGACTGAAGCTTTCTTT
TRBV28	.	TRBJ2-3	.	CASSVLGPDTQYF	TGTGCCAGCAGTGTCCTCGGGCCAGATACGCAGTATTTT
TRBV20-1	.	TRBJ2-7	.	CSAKGAAGPYEQYF	TGCAGTGCCAAAGGGGCCGCAGGGCCCTACGAGCAGTACTTC
TRBV4-3	.	TRBJ1-1	.	CASSHAGLSGLDTEAFF	TGCGCCAGCAGCCATGCAGGGCTGTCGGGTTTGGACACTGAAGCTTTCTTT
TRBV7-9	.	TRBJ2-1	.	CASSSPGGLEQFF	TGTGCCAGCAGCTCCCCTGGGGGGCTTGAGCAGTTCTTC
TRBV6-2/TRBV6-3	once	TRBJ1-1	.	CASNLDGGLNTEAFF	TGTGCCAGCAACTTAGATGGGGGATTGAACACTGAAGCTTTCTTT
TRBV4-3	.	TRBJ1-2	.	CASSQDLGQPDGYTF	TGCGCCAGCAGCCAAGACCTTGGACAGCCGGATGGCTACACCTTC
TRBV6-2/TRBV6-3	.	TRBJ2-7	.	CASRKDGIYEQYF	TGTGCCAGCAGAAAGGACGGGATCTACGAGCAGTACTTC
TRBV27	.	TRBJ2-7	TRBD2	CASSLSRLAGKQYF	TGTGCCAGCAGTTTATCCCGACTAGCGGGGAAGCAGTACTTC
TRBV10-3	few	TRBJ2-3	.	CAISEDLDTQYF	TGTGCCATCAGTGAAGACCTAGATACGCAGTATTTT
TRBV28	.	TRBJ1-2	.	CASSLEGKGYGYTF	TGTGCCAGCAGTTTAGAGGGAAAAGGCTATGGCTACACCTTC
TRBV11-2	.	TRBJ1-2	.	CASSLEGAGANYGYTF	TGTGCCAGCAGCTTAGAGGGGGCAGGGGCGAACTATGGCTACACCTTC
TRBV6-6	few	TRBJ2-3	TRBD1	CASHRGTGGTDTQYF	TGTGCCAGCCATAGGGGGACAGGGGGCACAGATACGCAGTATTTT
TRBV29-1	few	TRBJ2-7	.	CSVSVGSYEQYF	TGCAGCGTGTCGGTGGGCTCCTACGAGCAGTACTTC
TRBV4-3	.	TRBJ1-4	TRBD1	CASSSRGTGSEKLFF	TGCGCCAGCAGCTCACGGGGGACAGGGAGTGAAAAACTGTTTTTT
TRBV20-1	.	TRBJ2-7	TRBD2	CSAQGLADYNEQYF	TGCAGTGCGCAGGGACTAGCGGACTACAATGAGCAGTACTTC
TRBV20-1	.	TRBJ1-2	.	CSARARPNYGYTF	TGCAGTGCTAGGGCCAGACCTAACTATGGCTACACCTTC
TRBV20-1	.	TRBJ2-5	.	CSAKGGATQYF	TGCAGTGCGAAGGGGGGAGCGACCCAGTACTTC
TRBV7-2	once	TRBJ2-5	TRBD2	CASSSWQERGETQYF	TGTGCCAGCAGCTCATGGCAGGAGCGGGGGGAGACCCAGTACTTC
TRBV4-3	.	TRBJ1-4	TRBD1	CASSQDTGDEKLFF	TGCGCCAGCAGCCAAGACACAGGGGATGAAAAACTGTTTTTT
TRBV15	.	TRBJ2-1	.	CATSRVIGIGEQFF	TGTGCCACCAGCAGAGTTATTGGAATCGGTGAGCAGTTCTTC
TRBV2	.	TRBJ1-5	.	CASSVRWDVPGHYSNQPQHF	TGTGCCAGCAGTGTAAGATGGGACGTCCCAGGTCACTATAGCAATCAGCCCCAGCATTTT
TRBV20-1	.	TRBJ2-7	TRBD1	CSAREGTGPSYEQYF	TGCAGTGCTAGAGAAGGGACAGGGCCCTCCTACGAGCAGTACTTC
TRBV4-2	few	TRBJ1-2	.	CASSQDNPTDRPAPYGYTF	TGTGCCAGCAGCCAAGATAACCCCACGGACAGACCCGCGCCCTATGGCTACACCTTC
TRBV24-1	.	TRBJ2-5	.	CATSDRARDQETQYF	TGTGCCACCAGTGATCGCGCGCGAGACCAAGAGACCCAGTACTTC
TRBV12-3/TRBV12-4	.	TRBJ2-7	TRBD1	CASKRDRGYGEQYF	TGTGCCAGCAAACGGGACAGGGGTTACGGCGAGCAGTACTTC
TRBV27	few	TRBJ2-3	TRBD2	CASSLQTGTSSTDTQYF	TGTGCCAGCAGTTTACAAACCGGGACTAGCAGCACAGATACGCAGTATTTT
TRBV6-2/TRBV6-3	few	TRBJ2-7	TRBD2	CASRMGLAGRNRYEQYF	TGTGCCAGCAGGATGGGACTAGCGGGGCGAAATCGGTACGAGCAGTACTTC